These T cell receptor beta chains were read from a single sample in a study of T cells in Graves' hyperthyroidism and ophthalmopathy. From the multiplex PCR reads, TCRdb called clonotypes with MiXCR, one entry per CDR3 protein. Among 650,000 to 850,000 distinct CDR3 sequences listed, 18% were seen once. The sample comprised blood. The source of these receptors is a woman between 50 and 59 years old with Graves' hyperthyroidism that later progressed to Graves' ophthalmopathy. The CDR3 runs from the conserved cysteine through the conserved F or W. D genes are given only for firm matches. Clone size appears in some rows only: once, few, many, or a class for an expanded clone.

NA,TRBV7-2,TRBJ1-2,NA,TGTGCCAGCAGCTCGGGACTAGCGGGGGGCTACACCTTC,CASSSGLAGGYTF
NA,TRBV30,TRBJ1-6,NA,TGTGCCTGGAACAGGGTGGAATCACCCCTCCACTTT,CAWNRVESPLHF
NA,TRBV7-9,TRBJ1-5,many,TGTGCCAGCAGTCAGCAGGAGGGCAATCAGCCCCAGCATTTT,CASSQQEGNQPQHF
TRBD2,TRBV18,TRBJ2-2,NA,TGTGCCAGCTCACCGCGGGTACTAGCGACGGTCGCCACCGGGGAGCTGTTTTTT,CASSPRVLATVATGELFF
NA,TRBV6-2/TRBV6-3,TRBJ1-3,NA,TGTGCCAGCAGTTACTCAGGCGCTGGAAACACCATATATTTT,CASSYSGAGNTIYF
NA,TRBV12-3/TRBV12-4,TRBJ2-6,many,TGTGCCAGCACCGAGTTCTCTGGGGCCAACGTCCTGACTTTC,CASTEFSGANVLTF
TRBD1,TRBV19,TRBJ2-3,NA,TGTGCCAGTAGTACCGGGACAGAAGATACGCAGTATTTT,CASSTGTEDTQYF
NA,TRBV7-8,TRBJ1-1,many,TGTGCCAGCAGCTTATCAAGCGAAGTTGAAGCTTTCTTT,CASSLSSEVEAFF
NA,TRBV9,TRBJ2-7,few,TGTGCCAGCAGCATCACAGCCTCCTACGAGCAGTACTTC,CASSITASYEQYF
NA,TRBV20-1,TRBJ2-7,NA,TGCAGTGCCCCGCACACAGGTCTCGGGTACGAGCAGTACTTC,CSAPHTGLGYEQYF
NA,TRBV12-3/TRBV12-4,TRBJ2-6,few,TGTGCCAGCAGTTTGGGGGCTCCCGTCTCTGGGGCCAACGTCCTGACTTTC,CASSLGAPVSGANVLTF
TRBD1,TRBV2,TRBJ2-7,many,TGTGCCAGCGTGCGGACAGGGCTCCGATATTACGAGCAGTACTTC,CASVRTGLRYYEQYF
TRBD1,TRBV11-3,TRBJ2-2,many,TGTGCCAGCAGCCCGGCCCCGGGACAGGGTCCCACCGGGGAGCTGTTTTTT,CASSPAPGQGPTGELFF
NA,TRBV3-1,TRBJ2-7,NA,TGTGCCAGCAGCCAAGAGGCCATTTGGGATCGTTACGAGCAGTACTTC,CASSQEAIWDRYEQYF
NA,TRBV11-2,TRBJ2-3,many,TGTGCCAGCAGCTTCGTACTAGACGGGACAGATACGCAGTATTTT,CASSFVLDGTDTQYF
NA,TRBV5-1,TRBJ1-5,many,TGCGCCAGCAGCTTGACGGGTTTAAGCAATCAGCCCCAGCATTTT,CASSLTGLSNQPQHF
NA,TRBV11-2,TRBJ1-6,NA,TGTGCCAGCAGCTTAGTAGGTCCGGGGGCGCCGTATAATTCACCCCTCCACTTT,CASSLVGPGAPYNSPLHF
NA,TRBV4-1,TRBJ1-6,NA,TGCGCCAGCAGCCAAGCGTCAGCCAATTCACCCCTCCACTTT,CASSQASANSPLHF
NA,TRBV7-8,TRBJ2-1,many,TGTGCCAGCAGCTTAGTCGGTCATCAGCAGTTCTTC,CASSLVGHQQFF
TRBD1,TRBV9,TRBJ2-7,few,TGTGCCAGCAGCGGTACAGGGGAATGGGGAGAGCAGTACTTC,CASSGTGEWGEQYF
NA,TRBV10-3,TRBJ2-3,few,TGTGCCATCAGTGAGTATGGGAGCGACACAGATACGCAGTATTTT,CAISEYGSDTDTQYF
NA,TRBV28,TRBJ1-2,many,TGTGCCAGCAGTACAGGGACGGTGTATGGCTACACCTTC,CASSTGTVYGYTF
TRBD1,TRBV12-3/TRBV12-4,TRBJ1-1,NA,TGTGCCAGCAGTGCAGGGGGGGCGAACACTGAAGCTTTCTTT,CASSAGGANTEAFF
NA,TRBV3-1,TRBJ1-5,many,TGTGCCAGCAGCCAAGGCTACAGGGCATCACGCAATCAGCCCCAGCATTTT,CASSQGYRASRNQPQHF
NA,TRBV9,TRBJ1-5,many,TGTGCCAGCAGCGTAGATGCCGCAGCTCGGCAGCCCCAGCATTTT,CASSVDAAARQPQHF
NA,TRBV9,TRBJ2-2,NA,TGTGCCAGCAGCGTAGACGGCGGGCGATCGAACACCGGGGAGCTGTTTTTT,CASSVDGGRSNTGELFF
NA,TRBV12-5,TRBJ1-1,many,TGTGCTAGTGGTCGACAGGCCTCGAACACTGAAGCTTTCTTT,CASGRQASNTEAFF
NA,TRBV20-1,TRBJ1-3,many,TGCAGTGCTAGGGCTCCTCCTTACTCTGGAAACACCATATATTTT,CSARAPPYSGNTIYF
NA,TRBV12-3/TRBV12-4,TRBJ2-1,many,TGTGCCAGCAGTTTAATTCATGAGCAGTTCTTC,CASSLIHEQFF
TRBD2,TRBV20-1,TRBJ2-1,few,TGCAGTGCACCTCCTCTAGCGGGGGGGACACTCAATGAGCAGTTCTTC,CSAPPLAGGTLNEQFF
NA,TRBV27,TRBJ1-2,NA,TGTGCCAGCAGCACTCAAGGCGCGGGGGGCTACACCTTC,CASSTQGAGGYTF
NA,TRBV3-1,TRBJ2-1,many,TGTGCCAGCAGCCCCCGGGGGCGTCATGAGCAGTTCTTC,CASSPRGRHEQFF
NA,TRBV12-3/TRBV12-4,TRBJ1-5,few,TGTGCCAGCAGCAATTACCGGGGAAATAGCAATCAGCCCCAGCATTTT,CASSNYRGNSNQPQHF
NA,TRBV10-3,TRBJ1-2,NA,TGTGCCATCAGTGAGTCCCAGTCGTTCGCCTTC,CAISESQSFAF